These 10 T cell receptor beta chains share one sample of origin, sequenced in a study of T cells in Graves' hyperthyroidism and ophthalmopathy. Template material for amplifying TCR beta CDR3 regions consisted of RNA transcripts. When the TCR CDR3 underwent first-round RT-PCR, the HTBI primer set was used. From the multiplex PCR reads, TCRdb called clonotypes with MiXCR, one entry per CDR3 protein. The data contain some 770,000 distinct CDR3 sequences, over 15% of them seen just once; the ten biggest clones take up under 8.5%. Sequenced material: blood. Source of these receptors: a man younger than 35 with Graves' hyperthyroidism.

This clonotype was found many times. The chain carries TRBV28 and TRBJ1-5; D not resolved. Trimming took off 3 bases at V and 8 bases at J, with 5 bases between the two ends. Germline V gives CDR1 MDHEN, CDR2 SYDVKM. This CDR3 is 11 amino acids long. CDR3 amino acids: CASSLREPQHF. The CDR3 nucleotides are TGTGCCAGCAGTTTGAGGGAGCCCCAGCATTTT.

The V call is TRBV9, the J call TRBJ2-6, with D hard to call. The germline CDR1 and CDR2 sequences are SGDLS and YYNGEE. There are 18 residues in the CDR3. Trimming removed 3 bases at V and 0 bases at J, with 16 bases between. The CDR3 sequence is CASSADMSPLSGANVLTF. CDR3 bases: TGTGCCAGCAGCGCCGATATGAGCCCGCTCTCTGGGGCCAACGTCCTGACTTTC.

The chain couples TRBV5-1 to TRBJ1-2; a weak D match, TRBD1 (5 bases). The CDR3 runs 12 residues. Trimming cost V 4 bases and J 8 bases, with 12 bases left between them. CDR1 and CDR2 from the germline V gene are SGHRS and YFSETQ. The CDR3 loop is CASSTGLRGYTF. The CDR3 DNA sequence: TGCGCCAGCAGCACGGGACTCCGAGGCTACACCTTC.

This clonotype was detected ten times or more. The V call is TRBV4-1, the J call TRBJ1-5; possibly TRBD1 for D (5 bases). V lost 1 base to trimming and J lost 7 bases, with 8 bases between them. The germline V gene encodes CDR1 MGHRA and CDR2 YSYEKL. CDR3 length equals 13 residues. The CDR3 spells CASSQVGDQPQHF. The CDR3 region has the DNA TGCGCCAGCAGCCAAGTGGGGGACCAGCCCCAGCATTTT.

The DNA for the CDR3 is TGTGCCAGTAGTATTAGCGGGAACACTGAAGCTTTCTTT. This gives the protein CASSISGNTEAFF. This chain joins TRBV19 and TRBJ1-1; the D is unclear. With 3 bases removed from V and 1 base from J, the gap between germline ends came to 6 bases. CDR1 LNHDA and CDR2 SQIVND come from the germline V gene (reference sequence). The CDR3 contains 13 residues.

This clonotype was detected a few times. The rearrangement joins TRBV20-1 to TRBJ2-1, with D possibly matching TRBD2 (6 bases). This CDR3 is built from 13 residues. Germline V gives CDR1 DFQATT, CDR2 SNEGSKA (reference sequence). V lost 1 base and J lost 9, with 13 bases in between. CDR3 coding DNA: TGCAGTGCTAGAGCGCTAGGGGAGGCTGAGCAGTTCTTC. Encoded protein: CSARALGEAEQFF.

This clonotype was found a few times. J is TRBJ1-2 and V is TRBV20-1; D possibly corresponds to TRBD1 (5 bases). Trimming left V 0 bases short and J 0 bases short, with 8 bases between. The CDR3 runs to 14 residues. Germline CDR1 and CDR2: DFQATT and SNEGSKA (reference sequence). The CDR3 nucleotides are TGCAGTGCTAGAGAACAGGTAGCTAACTATGGCTACACCTTC. Amino acids: CSAREQVANYGYTF.

In regard to this clonotype: Its ends do not fully match the called genes, so a read error is possible. This chain connects TRBV5-5 to TRBJ2-1; D gene uncertain. This CDR3 has 14 amino acids. Germline loops: CDR1 SGHKS, CDR2 YYEKEE (reference sequence). The CDR3 spells CASSHFGERNEQFF. In DNA form, the CDR3 reads TGCGCCAGCAGCCATTTCGGCGAACGCAATGAGCAGTTCTTC.

This clonotype appeared many times. The rearrangement joins TRBV6-1 to TRBJ2-7; 8 positions agree with TRBD2. Germline V gene sequence: CDR1 MNHNS, CDR2 SASEGT. The CDR3 has 17 amino acids. V dropped 4 bases and J dropped 4; count of bases not matched to a gene: 15. In DNA, the CDR3 is TGTGCCAGCAGTGCCACCGGGACTAGAGGTGGTGGTTACGAGCAGTACTTC. This codes for CASSATGTRGGGYEQYF.

The V call is TRBV6-2 or TRBV6-3, the J call TRBJ2-2, with 7 bases aligning to TRBD1. Per germline, CDR1 MNHEY and CDR2 SVGEGT. Trimming took 8 bases from V and 8 from J; bases not matched to a gene: 11. This CDR3 spans 14 amino acids. The CDR3 DNA sequence: TGTGCCAGCGAGCCTAGCCCCAGGGGGGGGGAGCTGTTTTTT. Amino acid sequence: CASEPSPRGGELFF.